Here is one T cell receptor beta chain with its context. The antigen is unknown. V was trimmed by 5 bases and J by 0 bases, leaving 10 bases between them. CDR3 length: 14 amino acids. CDR1 LNHDA and CDR2 SQIVND come from the germline V gene (reference sequence). The sample is drawn from a study of spatial heterogeneity in lung cancer. As for the study in general: PBMC collected at follow-up were sequenced when available, a median of around 25 months after resection.

Time point defined: blood at routine non-recurrence follow-up after resection. General observations from the study: Detection of ubiquitous tumor TCRs in blood was higher at resection than follow-up.

Unique molecular identifiers tagged every individual TCR cDNA molecule. TCRdb re-analysed the 5' RACE reads in MiXCR, keeping a single row per CDR3 protein. The sample has about 46,000 distinct CDR3 sequences, about an eighth seen once. This sample comprised PBMCs, obtained at follow-up. The clonotype was recovered from a male donor with early-stage non-small cell lung cancer. This chain links TRBV19 with TRBJ1-1; D remains ambiguous. For the CDR3, the DNA is TGTGCCAGTAGTTCACAGAGCTTGAACACTGAAGCTTTCTTT. Residues: CASSSQSLNTEAFF. Using reference TRBV19 and TRBJ1-1 for the parts outside the CDR3, the full variable domain is DGGITQSPKYLFRKEGQNVTLSCEQNLNHDAMYWYRQDPGQGLRLIYYSQIVNDFQKGDIAEGYSVSREKKESFPLTVTSAQKNPTAFYLCASSSQSLNTEAFFGQGTRLTVV.